These T cell receptor beta chains were read from a single sample in a study of shared T cell receptors in the human thymus. Measured with immunoSEQ multiplex PCR; TCRdb has only the in-frame clones, and not every one. The data contain under 850,000 clones, 88% of them singletons. Another study also made use of these data, one on human thymus T cells.

Sequences were obtained from thymocytes. These receptors all stem from a boy under two years old with a congenital heart defect. CDR3s include the opening cysteine and the closing phenylalanine or tryptophan. The D gene is left open where the match is weak. Clone size is shown for a subset of rows, as once, few, many or a class of expanded clone.

CDR3aa: CASSSDPGPNGNTIYF
CDR3nt: TGTGCCAGCAGCTCTGACCCAGGGCCCAATGGAAACACCATATATTTT
v_gene: TRBV11-3
abundance: -
d_gene: -
j_gene: TRBJ1-3

CDR3aa: CASSQDDRGTTDTQYF
CDR3nt: TGCGCCAGCAGCCAAGATGACAGGGGGACCACAGATACGCAGTATTTT
v_gene: TRBV4-3
abundance: -
d_gene: TRBD1
j_gene: TRBJ2-3

CDR3aa: CASSVSSGTSDQETQYF
CDR3nt: TGTGCCAGCAGCGTATCCTCCGGGACTAGCGACCAAGAGACCCAGTACTTC
v_gene: TRBV9
abundance: -
d_gene: TRBD2
j_gene: TRBJ2-5

CDR3aa: CASSKGHTTNEKLFF
CDR3nt: TGTGCCAGTAGTAAGGGGCACACAACTAATGAAAAACTGTTTTTT
v_gene: TRBV19
abundance: -
d_gene: -
j_gene: TRBJ1-4

CDR3aa: CASSFPLDRGGEKLFF
CDR3nt: TGTGCCAGCAGTTTCCCTCTCGACAGGGGGGGTGAAAAACTGTTTTTT
v_gene: TRBV28
abundance: -
d_gene: TRBD1
j_gene: TRBJ1-4

CDR3aa: CASSLGRSSYEQYF
CDR3nt: TGTGCCAGCAGCTTGGGGCGGAGCTCCTACGAGCAGTACTTC
v_gene: TRBV5-8
abundance: -
d_gene: -
j_gene: TRBJ2-7

CDR3aa: CASSMDGAGGKNIQYF
CDR3nt: TGTGCCAGTAGTATGGATGGGGCAGGGGGTAAAAACATTCAGTACTTC
v_gene: TRBV19
abundance: -
d_gene: TRBD1
j_gene: TRBJ2-4

CDR3aa: CASSPGGLAGGPCEQFF
CDR3nt: TGTGCCAGCAGCCCGGGAGGACTAGCGGGAGGGCCATGTGAGCAGTTCTTC
v_gene: TRBV9
abundance: -
d_gene: TRBD2
j_gene: TRBJ2-1

CDR3aa: CASSPTGGMNTEAFF
CDR3nt: TGTGCCAGCAGCCCCACAGGGGGCATGAACACTGAAGCTTTCTTT
v_gene: TRBV5-4
abundance: few
d_gene: TRBD1
j_gene: TRBJ1-1

CDR3aa: CASSHLLGLNSNQPQHF
CDR3nt: TGCGCCAGCAGCCATCTCCTGGGCCTGAATAGCAATCAGCCCCAGCATTTT
v_gene: TRBV4-1
abundance: -
d_gene: -
j_gene: TRBJ1-5

CDR3aa: CASSQGGVRSYNEQFF
CDR3nt: TGCGCCAGCAGCCAGGGGGGGGTCCGCTCCTACAATGAGCAGTTCTTC
v_gene: TRBV4-3
abundance: -
d_gene: TRBD2
j_gene: TRBJ2-1

CDR3aa: CASRRGYGTGHTEAFF
CDR3nt: TGTGCCAGCAGGCGGGGTTATGGGACAGGGCACACTGAAGCTTTCTTT
v_gene: TRBV7-9
abundance: -
d_gene: TRBD1
j_gene: TRBJ1-1

CDR3aa: CSVRGLAGEGETQYF
CDR3nt: TGCAGCGTTCGGGGACTAGCGGGAGAAGGAGAGACCCAGTACTTC
v_gene: TRBV29-1
abundance: -
d_gene: TRBD2
j_gene: TRBJ2-5

CDR3aa: CASSLCGLAGAYSYNEQFF
CDR3nt: TGTGCCAGCAGTTTATGCGGACTAGCGGGAGCGTACTCCTACAATGAGCAGTTCTTC
v_gene: TRBV28
abundance: once
d_gene: TRBD2
j_gene: TRBJ2-1

CDR3aa: CASSSIPTRDSSTGELFF
CDR3nt: TGTGCCAGCAGTTCGATACCAACCCGCGACTCTAGCACCGGGGAGCTGTTTTTT
v_gene: TRBV28
abundance: -
d_gene: -
j_gene: TRBJ2-2

CDR3aa: CASSYGRGGTDTQYF
CDR3nt: TGTGCCAGCAGTTACGGGCGGGGGGGGACAGATACGCAGTATTTT
v_gene: TRBV6-6
abundance: once
d_gene: TRBD2
j_gene: TRBJ2-3

CDR3aa: CASSLKGRDPAYNEQFF
CDR3nt: TGCGCCAGCAGCTTGAAAGGGCGGGACCCTGCCTACAATGAGCAGTTCTTC
v_gene: TRBV5-1
abundance: -
d_gene: -
j_gene: TRBJ2-1

CDR3aa: CASSFRVPGGELFF
CDR3nt: TGTGCCAGCAGCTTCCGGGTCCCCGGCGGGGAGCTGTTTTTT
v_gene: TRBV5-6
abundance: -
d_gene: -
j_gene: TRBJ2-2

CDR3aa: CASSIPGLGKREQYF
CDR3nt: TGTGCCAGCAGTATACCGGGACTAGGCAAGAGGGAGCAGTACTTC
v_gene: TRBV28
abundance: -
d_gene: TRBD2
j_gene: TRBJ2-7

CDR3aa: CASSYRRAPDTQYF
CDR3nt: TGTGCCAGTAGTTACCGCAGGGCCCCGGATACGCAGTATTTT
v_gene: TRBV19
abundance: -
d_gene: -
j_gene: TRBJ2-3

CDR3aa: CASSVGQGNIQYF
CDR3nt: TGCGCCAGCAGCGTGGGACAGGGAAACATTCAGTACTTC
v_gene: TRBV5-1
abundance: -
d_gene: TRBD1
j_gene: TRBJ2-4

CDR3aa: CAWSARDRVRSGANVLTF
CDR3nt: TGTGCCTGGAGTGCCCGGGACAGGGTAAGGTCTGGGGCCAACGTCCTGACTTTC
v_gene: TRBV30
abundance: -
d_gene: TRBD1
j_gene: TRBJ2-6

CDR3aa: CASSHDGLGAFF
CDR3nt: TGTGCCAGCAGCCACGATGGACTTGGGGCTTTCTTT
v_gene: TRBV14
abundance: -
d_gene: -
j_gene: TRBJ1-1

CDR3aa: CASSQVSRSNYGYTF
CDR3nt: TGCGCCAGCAGCCAAGTATCTAGGAGTAACTATGGCTACACCTTC
v_gene: TRBV4-3
abundance: -
d_gene: -
j_gene: TRBJ1-2

CDR3aa: CASSQVSGGRARYEQFF
CDR3nt: TGTGCCAGCAGCCAAGTTTCCGGCGGGAGGGCCAGGTACGAGCAGTTCTTC
v_gene: TRBV14
abundance: -
d_gene: TRBD2
j_gene: TRBJ2-1

CDR3aa: CASSPLNSNQPQHF
CDR3nt: TGTGCCAGCAGCCCCCTTAATAGCAATCAGCCCCAGCATTTT
v_gene: TRBV7-8
abundance: -
d_gene: -
j_gene: TRBJ1-5

CDR3aa: CASIRGTGTSLATLEQFF
CDR3nt: TGTGCCAGCATCAGGGGGACAGGGACTAGTTTAGCGACACTTGAGCAGTTCTTC
v_gene: TRBV7-9
abundance: -
d_gene: -
j_gene: TRBJ2-1

CDR3aa: CASSPQGRETQYF
CDR3nt: TGTGCCAGCTCACCCCAGGGGCGAGAGACCCAGTACTTC
v_gene: TRBV18
abundance: -
d_gene: -
j_gene: TRBJ2-5

CDR3aa: CASIGGDGYTF
CDR3nt: TGTGCCAGCATAGGGGGAGATGGCTACACCTTC
v_gene: TRBV25-1
abundance: once
d_gene: -
j_gene: TRBJ1-2

CDR3aa: CASSSAGGGYTF
CDR3nt: TGTGCCAGCAGTAGCGCCGGGGGTGGCTACACCTTC
v_gene: TRBV13
abundance: -
d_gene: -
j_gene: TRBJ1-2

CDR3aa: CASSLRDWHYEQYF
CDR3nt: TGTGCCAGCAGCTTACGCGACTGGCACTACGAGCAGTACTTC
v_gene: TRBV11-3
abundance: -
d_gene: -
j_gene: TRBJ2-7

CDR3aa: CASSTGTDSYEQYF
CDR3nt: TGTGCCAGCAGCACCGGGACAGACTCCTACGAGCAGTACTTC
v_gene: TRBV7-9
abundance: -
d_gene: TRBD1
j_gene: TRBJ2-7

CDR3aa: CASQRQGPNTDTQYF
CDR3nt: TGTGCCAGTCAACGACAGGGACCTAACACAGATACGCAGTATTTT
v_gene: TRBV19
abundance: once
d_gene: TRBD1
j_gene: TRBJ2-3

CDR3aa: CASSAAGGPVDTQYF
CDR3nt: TGTGCCAGCAGCGCTGCGGGAGGGCCCGTCGATACGCAGTATTTT
v_gene: TRBV13
abundance: -
d_gene: TRBD2
j_gene: TRBJ2-3

CDR3aa: CATSRASHTTGGSYGYTF
CDR3nt: TGTGCCACCAGCAGAGCCTCACACACCACAGGGGGGAGCTATGGCTACACCTTC
v_gene: TRBV15
abundance: -
d_gene: TRBD1
j_gene: TRBJ1-2

CDR3aa: CASSRHRGLGQPQHF
CDR3nt: TGTGCCAGCAGTCGCCACAGGGGCCTAGGTCAGCCCCAGCATTTT
v_gene: TRBV6-6
abundance: -
d_gene: TRBD1
j_gene: TRBJ1-5

CDR3aa: CASSLGREVSYEQYF
CDR3nt: TGTGCCAGCAGCTTGGGGCGGGAGGTTAGCTACGAGCAGTACTTC
v_gene: TRBV5-4
abundance: -
d_gene: TRBD2
j_gene: TRBJ2-7

CDR3aa: CAISSGTTNTEAFF
CDR3nt: TGTGCCATCAGCAGCGGGACAACCAACACTGAAGCTTTCTTT
v_gene: TRBV10-3
abundance: -
d_gene: -
j_gene: TRBJ1-1

CDR3aa: CASSEWLSGGLYNEQFF
CDR3nt: TGTGCCAGCAGTGAATGGCTTAGCGGGGGGCTCTACAATGAGCAGTTCTTC
v_gene: TRBV25-1
abundance: -
d_gene: TRBD2
j_gene: TRBJ2-1

CDR3aa: CASSPTGGAEETQYF
CDR3nt: TGTGCCAGCAGCCCCACCGGGGGGGCGGAGGAGACCCAGTACTTC
v_gene: TRBV4-2
abundance: -
d_gene: TRBD2
j_gene: TRBJ2-5

CDR3aa: CASSQHRGRTDTQYF
CDR3nt: TGTGCCAGCAGCCAGCACAGGGGGCGCACAGATACGCAGTATTTT
v_gene: TRBV7-2
abundance: once
d_gene: TRBD1
j_gene: TRBJ2-3

CDR3aa: CASSLAIQGPSYEQYF
CDR3nt: TGTGCCAGCAGCTTAGCGATTCAGGGCCCCTCCTACGAGCAGTACTTC
v_gene: TRBV11-2
abundance: -
d_gene: -
j_gene: TRBJ2-7

CDR3aa: CASSVKPSGPHNEQFF
CDR3nt: TGTGCCAGCAGCGTCAAACCTAGCGGCCCTCACAATGAGCAGTTCTTC
v_gene: TRBV9
abundance: -
d_gene: TRBD2
j_gene: TRBJ2-1

CDR3aa: CASSQEDWGGSYNEQFF
CDR3nt: TGCGCCAGCAGCCAAGAAGATTGGGGGGGCTCCTACAATGAGCAGTTCTTC
v_gene: TRBV4-3
abundance: -
d_gene: TRBD2
j_gene: TRBJ2-1

CDR3aa: CASSKTGVGREATKNIQYF
CDR3nt: TGTGCCAGCAGCAAGACAGGGGTAGGGAGGGAGGCCACCAAAAACATTCAGTACTTC
v_gene: TRBV7-8
abundance: -
d_gene: -
j_gene: TRBJ2-4